Below are 28 T cell receptor beta chains sequenced from a single sample in a study of T cell responses to AZD1222 COVID-19 vaccine. Only in-frame clones appear in the TCRdb table, and some are missing; sequencing was by immunoSEQ multiplex PCR. The sample consists of just under 85,000 clones, 86% of them appearing once. The starting material was peripheral blood, obtained on day 0 of AZD1222 vaccination. The receptor set was obtained from an adult in good health.

V gene TRBV18 combines with J gene TRBJ2-3, with 8 bases fitting TRBD1. Germline CDR1 and CDR2: KGHSH and LQKENI. V dropped 1 base and J dropped 4; count of bases not matched to a gene: 13. The CDR3 has 18 amino acids. CDR3 in DNA: TGTGCCAGCTCACCACTTCCCCCCAGACAGGGGTTACCAGATACGCAGTATTTT. This encodes CASSPLPPRQGLPDTQYF.

V and J are TRBV19 and TRBJ1-4; no clear D. Germline values: CDR1 LNHDA, CDR2 SQIVND (reference sequence). Trimming took off 4 bases at V and 3 bases at J, with 12 bases between the two ends. This CDR3 spans 15 amino acids. CDR3 sequence: CASSNLPGSNEKLFF. The CDR3 bases are TGTGCCAGTAGTAACCTACCGGGTTCTAATGAAAAACTGTTTTTT.

The rearrangement joins TRBV10-3 to TRBJ2-1; D possibly corresponds to TRBD2 (6 bases). This CDR3 is built from 16 residues. Germline loops: CDR1 ENHRY, CDR2 SYGVKD. Trimming pared 5 bases from V and 6 bases from J, leaving 20 bases between. The CDR3 here is CAISRDSALWINEQFF. The DNA of the CDR3 is TGTGCCATCAGTAGGGACTCTGCCCTCTGGATCAATGAGCAGTTCTTC.

This CDR3 reads CASSDRDRHTEAFF. CDR3 DNA: TGCGCCAGCAGTGACCGGGACAGGCACACTGAAGCTTTCTTT. This sequence joins TRBV10-2 and TRBJ1-1; 8 bases are shared with TRBD1. This CDR3 is 14 amino acids long. The junction had 3 bases not matched to a gene; V was cut back by 3 bases and J by 3 bases. Germline V gives CDR1 WSHSY, CDR2 SAAADI.

The chain is built from TRBV7-8 and TRBJ1-3; 11 bases line up with TRBD1. Germline V gives CDR1 SGHVS, CDR2 FQNEAQ. With V trimmed by 0 bases and J by 5 bases, 6 bases remained unmatched. The length of the CDR3 is 17 residues. Written as DNA, the CDR3 is TGTGCCAGCAGCTTAGCGGGACAGGGGGTTTACAGAAACACCATATATTTT. Protein sequence: CASSLAGQGVYRNTIYF.

This chain uses TRBV7-9 with TRBJ2-3; the match to TRBD2 covers 13 bases. The ends lost 1 base at V and 5 bases at J; junction bases unmatched: 3. The CDR3 has 16 amino acids. The germline CDR1 and CDR2 sequences are SEHNR and FQNEAQ (reference sequence). CDR3 in DNA: TGTGCCAGCAGCTTAGGGAGACTAGCGGGAGGAGATACGCAGTATTTT. The encoded protein is CASSLGRLAGGDTQYF.

CDR3 protein: CASTFGWGGNSPLHF. CDR3 DNA: TGTGCCAGCACCTTTGGTTGGGGGGGGAATTCACCCCTCCACTTT. The chain recombines TRBV6-5 with TRBJ1-6, with a tentative D call TRBD1 (5 bases). Germline loops: CDR1 MNHEY, CDR2 SVGAGI. V lost 7 bases and J 7 bases, leaving 17 bases between the germline ends. The length of the CDR3 is 15 residues.

V gene TRBV10-3 combines with J gene TRBJ2-1; 13 bases fit TRBD2. CDR1 and CDR2 from the germline V gene are ENHRY and SYGVKD. J gave up 9 bases and V 2 bases, and 7 bases lay outside the gene matches. CDR3 length: 16 residues. The CDR3 here is CAISETSGRAGGEQFF. For the CDR3, the DNA is TGTGCCATCAGTGAGACTAGCGGGAGGGCCGGGGGTGAGCAGTTCTTC.

This clone has just one count. The chain uses TRBV5-1 and TRBJ1-1, with a possible D match to TRBD1 (5 bases). This CDR3 region has 14 residues. Germline V gene sequence: CDR1 SGHRS, CDR2 YFSETQ. The V gene lost 3 bases and the J gene lost 4 bases, with 13 bases spanning the gap. CDR3 in DNA: TGCGCCAGCAGCTACCGACAGTCTAGCACTGAAGCTTTCTTT. Protein product: CASSYRQSSTEAFF.

V gene TRBV15 combines with J gene TRBJ1-2; 10 bases are shared with TRBD1. In germline, CDR1 is LNHNV, CDR2 YYDKDF (reference sequence). The CDR3 spans 21 residues. Trimming took 0 bases from V and 1 from J; bases not matched to a gene: 17. CDR3: CATSRDIPPPTGGAVNYGYTF. CDR3 DNA sequence: TGTGCCACCAGCAGAGATATCCCCCCGCCGACAGGGGGCGCGGTTAACTATGGCTACACCTTC.

This clone has only one observation. The V and J genes are TRBV14 and TRBJ1-6; a possible D gene is TRBD1 (5 bases). Germline values: CDR1 SGHDN, CDR2 FVKESK. The CDR3 contains 17 residues. The ends were cut back, 4 bases at V and 7 bases at J, with 20 bases in the middle. CDR3 DNA sequence: TGTGCCAGCAGCCCTTTCCAGGGACTAGATGGGAATTCACCCCTCCACTTT. Encoded protein: CASSPFQGLDGNSPLHF.

This sequence joins TRBV28 and TRBJ1-2, with D tentatively TRBD1 (6 bases). The CDR3 contains 13 residues. Germline V gene lookup returns CDR1 MDHEN and CDR2 SYDVKM. V gave up 3 bases and J gave up 4 bases, with 9 bases separating them. Here the CDR3 reads CASSFQGSYGYTF. The CDR3 nucleotides are TGTGCCAGCAGTTTTCAGGGGTCCTATGGCTACACCTTC.

The chain is built from TRBV5-4 and TRBJ1-5; 7 positions agree with TRBD1. V dropped 4 bases and J dropped 3; count of bases not matched to a gene: 4. Germline V gives CDR1 SGHNT, CDR2 YYREEE (reference sequence). There are 14 residues in the CDR3. CDR3 bases: TGTGCCAGCAGCGCCGGGACAGTCAATCAGCCCCAGCATTTT. It yields the protein CASSAGTVNQPQHF.

This clone was detected only once. The rearrangement joins TRBV12-5 to TRBJ2-1; 10 nucleotides line up with TRBD2. CDR3 length equals 16 residues. Per germline, CDR1 LGHNT and CDR2 FRNRAP. The V gene end was trimmed by 4 bases and the J gene end by 2 bases; junction bases not matched to a gene: 5. CDR3: CASGSDSGGTYNEQFF. In DNA form, the CDR3 reads TGTGCTAGTGGTTCAGATAGCGGGGGGACCTACAATGAGCAGTTCTTC.

The gene calls are TRBV9 and TRBJ1-6, with D hard to call. Germline values: CDR1 SGDLS, CDR2 YYNGEE. V lost 0 bases to trimming and J lost 9 bases, with 4 bases between them. This CDR3 contains 12 residues. CDR3 loop: CASSVVGSPLHF. CDR3 nucleotide sequence: TGTGCCAGCAGCGTAGTCGGTTCACCCCTCCACTTT.

This chain links TRBV15 with TRBJ1-3, with unresolved D. The germline V gene has CDR1 LNHNV and CDR2 YYDKDF (reference sequence). This CDR3 spans 15 amino acids. The V end was cut by 0 bases, the J end by 2 bases, with 8 bases between. As DNA, the CDR3 is TGTGCCACCAGCAGAGATCCCGGGCCTGGAAACACCATATATTTT. Its translation: CATSRDPGPGNTIYF.

Details on this clone: The same CDR3 also results from other DNA sequences found in this sample. This chain uses TRBV27 with TRBJ2-3; D gene uncertain. The CDR3 extends over 13 amino acids. V was pared by 0 bases and J by 4 bases, with 5 bases between. Germline CDR1 is MNHEY and CDR2 is SMNVEV (reference sequence). The CDR3 DNA follows: TGTGCCAGCAGTTTATCGAGACCAGATACGCAGTATTTT. This translates into CASSLSRPDTQYF.

DNA for the CDR3: TGTGCCAGCAGTGAACCACGGGCTGGGGAGGAGCAGTTCTTC. Translated, it gives CASSEPRAGEEQFF. The chain carries TRBV25-1 and TRBJ2-1; maybe TRBD2 (5 bases). The CDR3 runs to 14 residues. Germline CDR1 MGHDK, CDR2 SYGVNS. Trimming cost V 2 bases and J 10 bases, with 15 bases left between them.

This sequence joins TRBV18 and TRBJ1-5; 9 bases match TRBD1. There are 18 residues in the CDR3. CDR1 is KGHSH, CDR2 LQKENI, per germline. V dropped 0 bases and J dropped 0; count of bases not matched to a gene: 6. This CDR3 reads CASSPPGQGALSNQPQHF. As DNA, the CDR3 is TGTGCCAGCTCACCACCGGGACAGGGCGCCCTTAGCAATCAGCCCCAGCATTTT.

The rearrangement links TRBV4-2 to TRBJ1-1; no reliable D call. Trimming removed 0 bases from V and 0 bases from J, with 11 bases in between. Per the germline V gene, CDR1 is LGHNA and CDR2 is YNFKEQ. The CDR3 has 16 amino acids. CDR3 protein: CASSQDSGRMNTEAFF. CDR3 sequence (DNA): TGTGCCAGCAGCCAAGATAGTGGGAGGATGAACACTGAAGCTTTCTTT.

V usage is TRBV14 and J usage is TRBJ2-1, with D maybe TRBD1 (6 bases). Trimming pared 3 bases from V and 7 bases from J, leaving 16 bases between. The CDR3 length is 15 residues. Germline CDR1 reads SGHDN; CDR2 reads FVKESK. CDR3 sequence reads: CASSQGAQGLNEQFF. The CDR3 region has the DNA TGTGCCAGCAGCCAGGGGGCTCAGGGTTTGAATGAGCAGTTCTTC.

This clone came up a few times. The chain carries TRBV2 and TRBJ2-7, with D tentatively TRBD1 (6 bases). The CDR3 totals 13 residues. The ends were cut back, 2 bases at V and 6 bases at J, with 11 bases in the middle. From germline, CDR1 is SNHLY and CDR2 FYNNEI. CDR3: CASSETGLSEQYF. CDR3 coding DNA: TGTGCCAGCAGTGAAACAGGGTTGAGCGAGCAGTACTTC. Based on the CDR3 plus reference TRBV2 and TRBJ2-7, the full variable domain is EPEVTQTPSHQVTQMGQEVILRCVPISNHLYFYWYRQILGQKVEFLVSFYNNEISEKSEIFDDQFSVERPDGSNFTLKIRSTKLEDSAMYFCASSETGLSEQYFGPGTRLTVT.

The chain links TRBV5-1 to TRBJ2-5, with D tentatively TRBD2 (6 bases). V shed 4 bases and J shed 2 bases, with 12 bases lying between them. CDR1 and CDR2 (germline): SGHRS, YFSETQ. There are 14 residues in the CDR3. This CDR3 is CASSQLGTQETQYF. CDR3 in DNA: TGCGCCAGCAGCCAATTGGGGACTCAAGAGACCCAGTACTTC. The variable domain in full, completed from reference TRBV5-1 and TRBJ2-5, reads KAGVTQTPRYLIKTRGQQVTLSCSPISGHRSVSWYQQTPGQGLQFLFEYFSETQRNKGNFPGRFSGRQFSNSRSEMNVSTLELGDSALYLCASSQLGTQETQYFGPGTRLLVL.

V is TRBV28 and J is TRBJ1-1; 8 bases are a match to TRBD1. This CDR3 region has 13 residues. Germline-derived CDR1 and CDR2 are MDHEN and SYDVKM. The V and J ends lost 6 bases and 4 bases, in that order; junction bases with no gene match: 4. CDR3 sequence: CASSLQGGTEAFF. As DNA, the CDR3 is TGTGCCAGCAGCTTACAGGGGGGCACTGAAGCTTTCTTT.

V and J are TRBV7-9 and TRBJ1-1; no clear D gene. Between the trimmed V and J ends, which lost 6 bases and 7 bases, there was a span of 15 bases. Germline V CDR1 and CDR2: SEHNR, FQNEAQ (reference sequence). This CDR3 has 13 amino acids. This CDR3 reads CASRYRRAVEAFF. CDR3 bases: TGTGCCAGCAGGTATAGGAGGGCTGTTGAAGCTTTCTTT.

The chain employs TRBV5-1 and TRBJ2-3, with 8 bases identical to TRBD1. The ends lost 0 bases at V and 5 bases at J; junction bases unmatched: 2. There are 14 residues in the CDR3. CDR1 SGHRS and CDR2 YFSETQ come from the germline V gene. The CDR3, as DNA: TGCGCCAGCAGCTTGGGGACAGGGAAAGATACGCAGTATTTT. Residues: CASSLGTGKDTQYF.

V gene TRBV5-1 combines with J gene TRBJ2-7; perhaps D is TRBD1 or TRBD2 (6 bases each). Germline values: CDR1 SGHRS, CDR2 YFSETQ. CDR3 length equals 14 residues. V gave up 4 bases and J gave up 4 bases, with 15 bases separating them. The CDR3 here is CASSHNREEYEQYF. CDR3 DNA: TGCGCCAGCAGCCACAACAGGGAGGAGTACGAGCAGTACTTC.

The V call is TRBV9, the J call TRBJ1-1; tentative D call: TRBD1 (5 bases). The germline V gene encodes CDR1 SGDLS and CDR2 YYNGEE. This CDR3 contains 14 residues. Trimming shortened V by 3 bases and J by 8 bases, and 17 bases separated the two germline ends. This CDR3 is CASSAGTVEQEAFF. The DNA for the CDR3 is TGTGCCAGCAGCGCAGGGACTGTCGAACAAGAAGCTTTCTTT. The variable domain in full, with the rest retrieved from reference TRBV9 and TRBJ1-1, is DSGVTQTPKHLITATGQRVTLRCSPRSGDLSVYWYQQSLDQGLQFLIQYYNGEERAKGNILERFSAQQFPDLHSELNLSSLELGDSALYFCASSAGTVEQEAFFGQGTRLTVV.